This T cell receptor beta chain emerged from a study of T cell responses to AZD1222 COVID-19 vaccine. Germline loops: CDR1 LGHDT, CDR2 YNNKEL (reference sequence). The length of the CDR3 is 16 residues. The ends lost 1 base at V and 10 bases at J; junction bases unmatched: 10. Study-level findings and limits: Among those given AZD1222, only six were seropositive at baseline. Donors were mostly white British, more females; clonal diversity possibly underestimated.

Assay: immunoSEQ multiplex PCR; the TCRdb copy retains only in-frame clones and omits some. The table includes about 130,000 clones, roughly 92% detected once. To note about this clone: Its antigen is still unknown.

The chain couples TRBV3-1 (or the pseudogene TRBV3-2) to TRBJ1-4; 9 bases agree with TRBD1. Sequenced material: peripheral blood, taken 28 days after the second AZD1222 dose. The origin of this receptor is an adult who received the AZD1222 COVID-19 vaccine. CDR3 DNA: TGTGCCAGCAGCCAAGGGACAGGGGCCGAGTGGGGAAAACTGTTTTTT. Residues: CASSQGTGAEWGKLFF.